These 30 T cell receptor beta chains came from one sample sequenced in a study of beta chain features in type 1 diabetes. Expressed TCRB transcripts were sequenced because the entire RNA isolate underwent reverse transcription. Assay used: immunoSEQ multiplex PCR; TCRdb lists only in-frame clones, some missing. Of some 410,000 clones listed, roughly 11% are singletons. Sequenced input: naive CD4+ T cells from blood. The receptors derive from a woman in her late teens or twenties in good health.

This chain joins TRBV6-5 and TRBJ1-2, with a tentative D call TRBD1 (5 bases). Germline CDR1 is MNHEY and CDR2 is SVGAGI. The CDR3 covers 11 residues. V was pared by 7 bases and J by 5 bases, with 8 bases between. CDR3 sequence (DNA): TGTGCCAGCACAGGGAGATATGGCTACACCTTC. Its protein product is CASTGRYGYTF.

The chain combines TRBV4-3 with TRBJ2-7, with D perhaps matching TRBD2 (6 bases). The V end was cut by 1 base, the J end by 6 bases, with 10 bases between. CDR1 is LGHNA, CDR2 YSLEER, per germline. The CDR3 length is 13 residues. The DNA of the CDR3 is TGCGCCAGCAGCCAAGTAGGAGGGCTCGAGCAGTACTTC. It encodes CASSQVGGLEQYF.

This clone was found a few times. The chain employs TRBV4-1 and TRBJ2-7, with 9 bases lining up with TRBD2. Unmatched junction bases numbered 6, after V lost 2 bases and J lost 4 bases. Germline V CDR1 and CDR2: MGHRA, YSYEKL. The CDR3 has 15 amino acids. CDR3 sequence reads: CASSQTTSGLYEQYF. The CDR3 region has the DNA TGCGCCAGCAGCCAAACCACTAGCGGGTTGTACGAGCAGTACTTC.

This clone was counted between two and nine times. CDR3 bases: TGTGCCAGCAGCTTGGAGCGGCGAGGTGAGCAGTTCTTC. Its translation is CASSLERRGEQFF. The rearrangement links TRBV7-2 to TRBJ2-1, with a weak D call TRBD2 (5 bases). Germline V lookup: CDR1 SGHTA, CDR2 FQGNSA. The CDR3 runs to 13 residues. Trimming stripped 3 bases from V and 9 bases from J, with 12 bases between.

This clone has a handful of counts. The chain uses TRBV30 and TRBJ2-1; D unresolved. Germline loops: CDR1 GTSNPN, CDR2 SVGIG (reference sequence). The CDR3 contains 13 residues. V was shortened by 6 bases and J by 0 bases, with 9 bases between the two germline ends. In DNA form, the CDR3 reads TGTGCCTGTAGAAGAGACTCCTACAATGAGCAGTTCTTC. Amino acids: CACRRDSYNEQFF.

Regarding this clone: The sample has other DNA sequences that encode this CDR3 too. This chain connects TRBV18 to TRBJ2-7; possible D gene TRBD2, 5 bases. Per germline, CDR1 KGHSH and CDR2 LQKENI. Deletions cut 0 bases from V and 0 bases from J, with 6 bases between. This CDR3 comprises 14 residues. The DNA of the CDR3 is TGTGCCAGCTCACCACCGAGCGGCTCCTACGAGCAGTACTTC. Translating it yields CASSPPSGSYEQYF. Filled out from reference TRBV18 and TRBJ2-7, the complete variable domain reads NAGVMQNPRHLVRRRGQEARLRCSPMKGHSHVYWYRQLPEEGLKFMVYLQKENIIDESGMPKERFSAEFPKEGPSILRIQQVVRGDSAAYFCASSPPSGSYEQYFGPGTRLTVT.

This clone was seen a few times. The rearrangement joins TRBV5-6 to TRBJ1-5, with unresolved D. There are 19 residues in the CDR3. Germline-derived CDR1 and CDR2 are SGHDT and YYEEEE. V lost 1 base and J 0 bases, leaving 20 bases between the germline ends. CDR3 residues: CASSLFSAEGSYSNQPQHF. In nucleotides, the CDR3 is TGTGCCAGCAGCTTGTTCTCGGCTGAGGGCTCCTATAGCAATCAGCCCCAGCATTTT.

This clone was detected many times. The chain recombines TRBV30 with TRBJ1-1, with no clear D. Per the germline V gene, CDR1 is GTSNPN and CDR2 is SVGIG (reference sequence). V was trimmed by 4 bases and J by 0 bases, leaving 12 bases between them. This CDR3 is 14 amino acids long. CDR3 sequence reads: CAWTASIMNTEAFF. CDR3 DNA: TGTGCCTGGACCGCAAGTATCATGAACACTGAAGCTTTCTTT.

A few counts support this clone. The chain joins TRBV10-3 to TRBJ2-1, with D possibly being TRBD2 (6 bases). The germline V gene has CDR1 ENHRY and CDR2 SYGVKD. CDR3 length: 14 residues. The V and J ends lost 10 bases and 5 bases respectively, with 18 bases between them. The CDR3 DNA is TGTGCCACGTTAGACCGGGAGTCGCACAATGAGCAGTTCTTC. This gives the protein CATLDRESHNEQFF.

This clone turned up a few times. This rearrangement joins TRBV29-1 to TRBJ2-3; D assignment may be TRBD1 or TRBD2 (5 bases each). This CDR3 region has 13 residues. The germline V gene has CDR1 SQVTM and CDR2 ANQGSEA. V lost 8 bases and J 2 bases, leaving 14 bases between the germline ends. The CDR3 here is CSPRDGITDTQYF. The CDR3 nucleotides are TGCAGCCCCCGGGACGGCATCACAGATACGCAGTATTTT.

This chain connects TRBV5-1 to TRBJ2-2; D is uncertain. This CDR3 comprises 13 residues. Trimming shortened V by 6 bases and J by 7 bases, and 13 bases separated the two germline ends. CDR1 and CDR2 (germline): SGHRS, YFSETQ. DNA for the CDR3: TGCGCCAGCACCTTCGATTGGGTCGGGGAGCTGTTTTTT. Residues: CASTFDWVGELFF. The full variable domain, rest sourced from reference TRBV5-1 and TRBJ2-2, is KAGVTQTPRYLIKTRGQQVTLSCSPISGHRSVSWYQQTPGQGLQFLFEYFSETQRNKGNFPGRFSGRQFSNSRSEMNVSTLELGDSALYLCASTFDWVGELFFGEGSRLTVL.

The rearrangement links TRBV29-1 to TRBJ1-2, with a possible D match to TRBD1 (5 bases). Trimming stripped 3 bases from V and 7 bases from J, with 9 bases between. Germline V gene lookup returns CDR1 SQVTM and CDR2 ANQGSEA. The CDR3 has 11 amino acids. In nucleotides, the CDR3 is TGCAGCGTTGATGAGGGGTCTGGCTACACCTTC. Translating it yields CSVDEGSGYTF. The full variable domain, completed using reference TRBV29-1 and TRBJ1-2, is SAVISQKPSRDICQRGTSLTIQCQVDSQVTMMFWYRQQPGQSLTLIATANQGSEATYESGFVIDKFPISRPNLTFSTLTVSNMSPEDSSIYLCSVDEGSGYTFGSGTRLTVV.

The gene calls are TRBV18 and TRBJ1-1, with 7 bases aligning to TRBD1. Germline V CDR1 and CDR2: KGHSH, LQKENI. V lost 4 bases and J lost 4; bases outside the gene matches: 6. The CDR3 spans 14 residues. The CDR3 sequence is CASSHGTAGTEAFF. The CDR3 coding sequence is TGTGCCAGCTCACATGGGACAGCCGGCACTGAAGCTTTCTTT.

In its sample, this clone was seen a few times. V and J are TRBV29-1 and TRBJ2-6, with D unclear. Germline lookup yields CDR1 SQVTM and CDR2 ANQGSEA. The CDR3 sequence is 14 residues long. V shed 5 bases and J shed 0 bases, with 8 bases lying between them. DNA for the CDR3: TGCAGCGTTCCCGCCGGCTCTGGGGCCAACGTCCTGACTTTC. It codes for CSVPAGSGANVLTF.

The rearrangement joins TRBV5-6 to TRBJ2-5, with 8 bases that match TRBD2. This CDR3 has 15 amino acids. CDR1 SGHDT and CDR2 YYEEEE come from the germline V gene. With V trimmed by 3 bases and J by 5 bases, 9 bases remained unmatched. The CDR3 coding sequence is TGTGCCAGCAGCTCAAGGACGGGACTAGTCGAGACCCAGTACTTC. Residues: CASSSRTGLVETQYF.

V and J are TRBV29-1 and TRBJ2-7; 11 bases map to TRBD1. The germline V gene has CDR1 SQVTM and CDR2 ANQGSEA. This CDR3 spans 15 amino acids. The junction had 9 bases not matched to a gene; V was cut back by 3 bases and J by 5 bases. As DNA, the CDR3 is TGCAGCGTTGAGATTCGGGGACAGGGGGGCCACGAGCAGTACTTC. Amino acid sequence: CSVEIRGQGGHEQYF.

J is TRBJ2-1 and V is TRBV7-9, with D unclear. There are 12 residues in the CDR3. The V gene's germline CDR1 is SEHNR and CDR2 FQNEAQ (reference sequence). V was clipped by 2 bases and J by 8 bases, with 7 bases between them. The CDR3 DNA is TGTGCCAGCAGCTTAAAACGAGATGAGCAGTTCTTC. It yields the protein CASSLKRDEQFF.

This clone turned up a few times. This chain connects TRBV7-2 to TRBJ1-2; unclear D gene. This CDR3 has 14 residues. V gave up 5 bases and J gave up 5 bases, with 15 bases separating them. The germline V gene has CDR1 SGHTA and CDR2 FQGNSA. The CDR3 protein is CASSPLYTHYGYTF. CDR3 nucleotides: TGTGCCAGCAGCCCCCTATACACACATTATGGCTACACCTTC.

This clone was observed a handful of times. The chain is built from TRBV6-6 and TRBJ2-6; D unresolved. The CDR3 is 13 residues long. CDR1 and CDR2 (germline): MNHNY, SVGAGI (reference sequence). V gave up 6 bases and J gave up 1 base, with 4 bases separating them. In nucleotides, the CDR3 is TGTGCCAGCAGAGAATCTGGGGCCAACGTCCTGACTTTC. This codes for CASRESGANVLTF.

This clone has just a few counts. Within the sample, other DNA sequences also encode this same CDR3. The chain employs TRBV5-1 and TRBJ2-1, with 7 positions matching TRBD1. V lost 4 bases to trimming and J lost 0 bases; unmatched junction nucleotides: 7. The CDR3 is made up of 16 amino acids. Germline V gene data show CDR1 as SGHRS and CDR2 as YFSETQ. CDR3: CASSLVGDSSYNEQFF. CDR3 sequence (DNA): TGCGCCAGCAGCCTTGTCGGGGACAGCTCCTACAATGAGCAGTTCTTC.

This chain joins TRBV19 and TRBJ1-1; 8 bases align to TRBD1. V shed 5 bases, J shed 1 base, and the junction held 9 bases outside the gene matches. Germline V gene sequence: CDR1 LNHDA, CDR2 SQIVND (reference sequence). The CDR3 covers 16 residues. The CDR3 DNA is TGTGCCAGTAGTCATGGACAGGGAAGGAGGAACACTGAAGCTTTCTTT. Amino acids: CASSHGQGRRNTEAFF.

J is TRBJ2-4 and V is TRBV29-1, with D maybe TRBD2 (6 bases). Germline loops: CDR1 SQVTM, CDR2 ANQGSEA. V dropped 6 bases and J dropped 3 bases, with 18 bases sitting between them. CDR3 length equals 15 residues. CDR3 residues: CSVAYSGVFKNIQYF. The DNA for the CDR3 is TGCAGCGTGGCCTACTCGGGGGTCTTCAAAAACATTCAGTACTTC.

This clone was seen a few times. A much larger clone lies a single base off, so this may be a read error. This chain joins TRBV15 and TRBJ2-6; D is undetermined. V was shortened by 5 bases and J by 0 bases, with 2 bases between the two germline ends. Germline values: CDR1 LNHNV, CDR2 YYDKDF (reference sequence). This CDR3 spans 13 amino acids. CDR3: CATSFSGANVLTF. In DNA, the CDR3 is TGTGCCACCAGCTTCTCTGGGGCCAACGTCCTGACTTTC. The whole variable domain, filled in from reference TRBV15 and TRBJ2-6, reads DAMVIQNPRYQVTQFGKPVTLSCSQTLNHNVMYWYQQKSSQAPKLLFHYYDKDFNNEADTPDNFQSRRPNTSFCFLDIRSPGLGDTAMYLCATSFSGANVLTFGAGSRLTVL.

The CDR3 sequence: CSVGALGRHPDTQYF. The CDR3 DNA sequence: TGCAGCGTTGGGGCCCTGGGGCGGCATCCAGATACGCAGTATTTT. The V and J genes are TRBV29-1 and TRBJ2-3, with D possibly TRBD1 on 5 matching bases. The CDR3 covers 15 residues. V shed 4 bases and J shed 4 bases, with 18 bases lying between them. Germline V lookup: CDR1 SQVTM, CDR2 ANQGSEA.

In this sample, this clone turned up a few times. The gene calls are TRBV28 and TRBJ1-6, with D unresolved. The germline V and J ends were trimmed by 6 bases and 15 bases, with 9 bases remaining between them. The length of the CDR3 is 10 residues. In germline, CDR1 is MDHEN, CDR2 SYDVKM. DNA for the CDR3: TGTGCCAGCAGGGGTTCGGGCCTCCACTTT. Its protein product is CASRGSGLHF.

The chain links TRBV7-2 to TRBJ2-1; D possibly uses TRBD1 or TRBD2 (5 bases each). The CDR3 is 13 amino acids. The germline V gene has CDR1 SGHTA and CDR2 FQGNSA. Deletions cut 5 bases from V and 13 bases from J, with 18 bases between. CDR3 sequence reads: CASSPITGTDQFF. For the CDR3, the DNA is TGTGCCAGCAGCCCAATAACCGGGACCGATCAGTTCTTC.

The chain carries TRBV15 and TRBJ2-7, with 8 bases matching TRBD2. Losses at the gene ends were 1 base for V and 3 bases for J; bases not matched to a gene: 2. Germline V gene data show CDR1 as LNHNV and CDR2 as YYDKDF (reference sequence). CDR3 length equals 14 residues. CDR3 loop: CATSRVAGGYEQYF. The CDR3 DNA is TGTGCCACCAGCAGAGTTGCGGGAGGCTACGAGCAGTACTTC.

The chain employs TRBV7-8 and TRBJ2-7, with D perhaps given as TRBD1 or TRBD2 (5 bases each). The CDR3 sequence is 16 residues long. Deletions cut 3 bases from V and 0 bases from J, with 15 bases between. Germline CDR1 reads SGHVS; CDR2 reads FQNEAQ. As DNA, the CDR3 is TGTGCCAGCAGCTTCCCCAGAAAGGGGACCTCCTACGAGCAGTACTTC. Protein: CASSFPRKGTSYEQYF.

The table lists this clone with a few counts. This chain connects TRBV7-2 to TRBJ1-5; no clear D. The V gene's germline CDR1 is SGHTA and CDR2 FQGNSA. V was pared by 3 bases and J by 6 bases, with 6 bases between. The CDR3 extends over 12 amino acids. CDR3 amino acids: CASSLMGQPQHF. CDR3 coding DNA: TGTGCCAGCAGCTTGATGGGTCAGCCCCAGCATTTT.

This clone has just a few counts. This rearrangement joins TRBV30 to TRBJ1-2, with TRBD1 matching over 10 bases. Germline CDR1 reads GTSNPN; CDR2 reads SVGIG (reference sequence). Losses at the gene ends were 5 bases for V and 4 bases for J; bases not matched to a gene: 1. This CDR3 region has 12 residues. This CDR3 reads CAWGQGVYGYTF. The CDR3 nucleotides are TGTGCCTGGGGACAGGGGGTCTATGGCTACACCTTC.